This T cell receptor beta chain was found in a study of T-cell reconstitution after alpha-beta-depleted transplantation in children. This clonotype was counted only a few times. The CDR3 sequence is 12 residues long. The germline CDR1 and CDR2 sequences are MNHEY and SMNVEV (reference sequence). The V and J ends lost 3 bases and 6 bases, in that order; junction bases with no gene match: 1. Unique molecular identifiers were incorporated into the prepared TCRbeta library. TCRdb reprocessed the PCR reads via MiXCR and lists one record per CDR3 protein. The table records under 300,000 distinct CDR3 sequences, approximately 9.8% of them present only once.

The genes are TRBV27 and TRBJ1-1, with 7 bases lining up with TRBD1. This receptor was obtained from a human donor who donated a stem cell graft to a child with SCID. Material: PBMCs from the stem cell graft donor, obtained from the stem cell graft. The CDR3: CASSFQGAEAFF. CDR3 DNA sequence: TGTGCCAGCAGTTTTCAGGGGGCTGAAGCTTTCTTT.